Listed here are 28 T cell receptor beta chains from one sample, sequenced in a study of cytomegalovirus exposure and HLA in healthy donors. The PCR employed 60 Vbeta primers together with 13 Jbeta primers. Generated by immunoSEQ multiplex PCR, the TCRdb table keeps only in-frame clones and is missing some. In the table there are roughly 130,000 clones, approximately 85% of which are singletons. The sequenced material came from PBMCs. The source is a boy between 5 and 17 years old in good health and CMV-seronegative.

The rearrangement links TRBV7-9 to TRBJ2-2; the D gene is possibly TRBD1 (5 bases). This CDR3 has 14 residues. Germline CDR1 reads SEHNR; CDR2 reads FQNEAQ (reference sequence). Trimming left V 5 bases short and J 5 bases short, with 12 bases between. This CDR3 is CASSKTTETGELFF. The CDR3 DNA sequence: TGTGCCAGCAGCAAAACGACAGAAACCGGGGAGCTGTTTTTT.

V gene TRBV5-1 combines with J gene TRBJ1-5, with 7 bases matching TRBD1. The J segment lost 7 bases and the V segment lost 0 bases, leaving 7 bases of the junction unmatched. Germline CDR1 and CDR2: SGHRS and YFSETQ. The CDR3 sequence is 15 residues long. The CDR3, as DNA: TGCGCCAGCAGCTTGGGGACAGGACAGATACAGCCCCAGCATTTT. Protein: CASSLGTGQIQPQHF.

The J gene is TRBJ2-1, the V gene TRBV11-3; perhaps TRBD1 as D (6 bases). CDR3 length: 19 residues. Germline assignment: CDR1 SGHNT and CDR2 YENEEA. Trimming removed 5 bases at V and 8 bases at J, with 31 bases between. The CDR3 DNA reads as TGTGCCAGCAGCCCCTTATATCCGGAGACAGGCATCGTTCGTGATGAGCAGTTCTTC. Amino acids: CASSPLYPETGIVRDEQFF.

The CDR3 DNA follows: TGTGCCAGCAGCCTGTTGGGACACCTCACCGGGGAGCTGTTTTTT. Translating gives CASSLLGHLTGELFF. The V call is TRBV6-6, the J call TRBJ2-2; possibly TRBD1 for D (6 bases). Trimming left V 6 bases short and J 4 bases short, with 15 bases between. Germline loops: CDR1 MNHNY, CDR2 SVGAGI (reference sequence). This CDR3 contains 15 residues.

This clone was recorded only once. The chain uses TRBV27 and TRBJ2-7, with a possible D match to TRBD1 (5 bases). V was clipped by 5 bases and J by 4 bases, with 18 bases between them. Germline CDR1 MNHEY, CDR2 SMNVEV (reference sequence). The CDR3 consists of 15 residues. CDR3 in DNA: TGTGCCAGCAGTCACCTATCTTGGGGCGGTTACGAGCAGTACTTC. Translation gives CASSHLSWGGYEQYF.

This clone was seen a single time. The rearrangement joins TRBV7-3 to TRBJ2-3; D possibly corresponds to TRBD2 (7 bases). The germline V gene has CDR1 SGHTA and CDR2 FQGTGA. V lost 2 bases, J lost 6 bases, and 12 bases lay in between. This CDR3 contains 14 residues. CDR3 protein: CASSLGGALDTQYF. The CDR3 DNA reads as TGTGCCAGCAGCTTAGGGGGGGCCTTGGATACGCAGTATTTT.

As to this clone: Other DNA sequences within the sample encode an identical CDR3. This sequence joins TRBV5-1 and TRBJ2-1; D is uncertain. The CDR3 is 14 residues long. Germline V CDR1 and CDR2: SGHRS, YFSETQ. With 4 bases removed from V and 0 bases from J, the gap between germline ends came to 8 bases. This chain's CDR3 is CASSLLSSYNEQFF. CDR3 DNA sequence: TGCGCCAGCAGCCTTCTTTCCTCCTACAATGAGCAGTTCTTC.

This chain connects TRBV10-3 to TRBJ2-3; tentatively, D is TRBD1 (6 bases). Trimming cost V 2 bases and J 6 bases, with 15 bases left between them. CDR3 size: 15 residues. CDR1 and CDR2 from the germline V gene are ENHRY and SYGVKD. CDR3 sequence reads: CAISEGGISKDTQYF. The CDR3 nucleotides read TGTGCCATCAGTGAGGGGGGCATAAGTAAGGATACGCAGTATTTT.

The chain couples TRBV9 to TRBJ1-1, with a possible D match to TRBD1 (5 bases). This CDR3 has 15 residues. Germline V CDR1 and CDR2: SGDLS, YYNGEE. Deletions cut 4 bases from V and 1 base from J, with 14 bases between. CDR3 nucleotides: TGTGCCAGCAGCTTCACGGGACTAGGGAACACTGAAGCTTTCTTT. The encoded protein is CASSFTGLGNTEAFF.

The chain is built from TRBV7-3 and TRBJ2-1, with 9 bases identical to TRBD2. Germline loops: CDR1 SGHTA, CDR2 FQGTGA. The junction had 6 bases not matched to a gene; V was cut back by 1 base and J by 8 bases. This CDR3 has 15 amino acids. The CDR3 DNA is TGTGCCAGCAGCTTAAGGGTAGCGGGAGAGGATGAGCAGTTCTTC. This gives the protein CASSLRVAGEDEQFF.

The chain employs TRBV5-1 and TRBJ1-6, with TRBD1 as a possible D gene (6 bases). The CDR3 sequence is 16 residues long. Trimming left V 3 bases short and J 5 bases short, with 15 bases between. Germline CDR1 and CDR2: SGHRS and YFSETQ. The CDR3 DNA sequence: TGCGCCAGCAGCTCACACTTGGGGGCCGATAATTCACCCCTCCACTTT. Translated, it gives CASSSHLGADNSPLHF.

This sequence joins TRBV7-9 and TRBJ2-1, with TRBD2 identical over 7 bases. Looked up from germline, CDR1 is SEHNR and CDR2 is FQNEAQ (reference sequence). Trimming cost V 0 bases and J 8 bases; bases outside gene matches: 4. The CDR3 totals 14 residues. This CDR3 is CASSLAGGFDEQFF. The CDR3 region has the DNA TGTGCCAGCAGCTTAGCGGGGGGGTTCGATGAGCAGTTCTTC.

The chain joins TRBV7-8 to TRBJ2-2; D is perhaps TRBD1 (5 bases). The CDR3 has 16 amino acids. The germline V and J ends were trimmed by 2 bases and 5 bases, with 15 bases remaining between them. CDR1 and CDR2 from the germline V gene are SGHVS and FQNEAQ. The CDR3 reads CASSLLGQGWTGELFF. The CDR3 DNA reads TGTGCCAGCAGCTTATTGGGGCAGGGATGGACCGGGGAGCTGTTTTTT. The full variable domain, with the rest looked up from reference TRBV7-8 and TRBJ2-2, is GAGVSQSPRYKVAKRGQDVALRCDPISGHVSLFWYQQALGQGPEFLTYFQNEAQLDKSGLPSDRFFAERPEGSVSTLKIQRTQQEDSAVYLCASSLLGQGWTGELFFGEGSRLTVL.

CDR3 coding DNA: TGTGCCAGCAGTAGACAGGGAGTCTCCTACGAGCAGTACTTC. Its translation: CASSRQGVSYEQYF. The V call is TRBV27, the J call TRBJ2-7; 7 bases match TRBD1. The germline V gene has CDR1 MNHEY and CDR2 SMNVEV (reference sequence). V lost 5 bases, J lost 0 bases, and 4 bases stayed unmatched. This CDR3 region has 14 residues.

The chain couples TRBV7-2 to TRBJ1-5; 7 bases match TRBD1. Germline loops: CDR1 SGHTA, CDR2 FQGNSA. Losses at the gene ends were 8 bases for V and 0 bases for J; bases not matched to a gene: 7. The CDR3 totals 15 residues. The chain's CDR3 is CASSPGGNSNQPQHF. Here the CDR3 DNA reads TGTGCCAGCTCCCCAGGGGGGAATAGCAATCAGCCCCAGCATTTT.

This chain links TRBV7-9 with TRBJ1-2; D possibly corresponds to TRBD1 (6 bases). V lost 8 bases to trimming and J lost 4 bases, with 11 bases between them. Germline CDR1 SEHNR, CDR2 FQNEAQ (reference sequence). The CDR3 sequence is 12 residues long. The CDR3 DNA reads TGTGCCAGCTTCCAGGGGATCTATGGCTACACCTTC. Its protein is CASFQGIYGYTF.

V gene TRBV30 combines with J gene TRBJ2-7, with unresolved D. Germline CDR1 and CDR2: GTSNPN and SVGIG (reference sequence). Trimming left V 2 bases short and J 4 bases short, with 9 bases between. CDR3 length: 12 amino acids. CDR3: CAWSLSRYEQYF. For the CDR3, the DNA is TGTGCCTGGAGTCTTAGCCGTTACGAGCAGTACTTC.

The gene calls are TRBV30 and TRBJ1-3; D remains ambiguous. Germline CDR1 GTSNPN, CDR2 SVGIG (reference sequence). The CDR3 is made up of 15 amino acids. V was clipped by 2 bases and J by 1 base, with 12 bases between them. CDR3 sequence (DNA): TGTGCCTGGAGTCTCAGGATTACTTCTGGAAACACCATATATTTT. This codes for CAWSLRITSGNTIYF.

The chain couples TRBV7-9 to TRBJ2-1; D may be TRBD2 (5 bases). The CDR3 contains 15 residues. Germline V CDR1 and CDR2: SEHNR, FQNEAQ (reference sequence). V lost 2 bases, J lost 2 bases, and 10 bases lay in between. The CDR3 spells CASSLMASTYNEQFF. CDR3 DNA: TGTGCCAGCAGCTTAATGGCTAGCACCTACAATGAGCAGTTCTTC.

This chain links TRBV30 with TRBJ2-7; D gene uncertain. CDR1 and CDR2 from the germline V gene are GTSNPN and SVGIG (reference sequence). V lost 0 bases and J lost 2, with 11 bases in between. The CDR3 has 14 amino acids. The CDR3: CAWSVPPQTYEQYF. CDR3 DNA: TGTGCCTGGAGTGTACCCCCCCAGACCTACGAGCAGTACTTC.

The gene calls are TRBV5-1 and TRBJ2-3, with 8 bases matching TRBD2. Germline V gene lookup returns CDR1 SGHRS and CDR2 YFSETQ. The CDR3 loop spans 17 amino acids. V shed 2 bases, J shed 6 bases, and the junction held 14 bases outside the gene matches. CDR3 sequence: CASSFTGLAPRGDTQYF. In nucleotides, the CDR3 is TGCGCCAGCAGCTTCACTGGACTAGCCCCCCGGGGGGATACGCAGTATTTT.

The CDR3 DNA sequence: TGTGCCAGCAGCCAGGGACTAGCGGGGGCACAAGAGACCCAGTACTTC. It codes for CASSQGLAGAQETQYF. The genes are TRBV2 and TRBJ2-5; 14 bases map to TRBD2. The junction had 5 bases not matched to a gene; V was cut back by 6 bases and J by 2 bases. Germline CDR1 and CDR2: SNHLY and FYNNEI. This CDR3 region has 16 residues.

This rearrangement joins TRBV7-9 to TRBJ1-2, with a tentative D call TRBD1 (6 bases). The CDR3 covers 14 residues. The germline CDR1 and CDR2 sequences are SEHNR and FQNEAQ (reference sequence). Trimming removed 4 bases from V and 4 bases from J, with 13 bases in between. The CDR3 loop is CASSSQGSLYGYTF. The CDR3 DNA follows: TGTGCCAGCAGCTCACAGGGTTCCCTCTATGGCTACACCTTC.

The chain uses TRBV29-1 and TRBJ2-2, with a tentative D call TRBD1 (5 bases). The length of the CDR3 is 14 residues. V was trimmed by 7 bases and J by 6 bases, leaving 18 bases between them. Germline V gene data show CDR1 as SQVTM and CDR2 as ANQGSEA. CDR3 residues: CSAESGRVAGELFF. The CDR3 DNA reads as TGCAGCGCCGAATCCGGCAGGGTAGCCGGGGAGCTGTTTTTT.

This CDR3 reads CASSFELAGGHNEQFF. The CDR3 DNA reads as TGTGCCAGCAGCTTCGAACTAGCGGGGGGGCACAATGAGCAGTTCTTC. The V and J genes are TRBV11-2 and TRBJ2-1, with 13 bases fitting TRBD2. The V segment lost 3 bases and the J segment 5 bases; nucleotides outside the gene matches: 4. Germline CDR1 SGHAT, CDR2 FQNNGV. The CDR3 is made up of 16 amino acids.

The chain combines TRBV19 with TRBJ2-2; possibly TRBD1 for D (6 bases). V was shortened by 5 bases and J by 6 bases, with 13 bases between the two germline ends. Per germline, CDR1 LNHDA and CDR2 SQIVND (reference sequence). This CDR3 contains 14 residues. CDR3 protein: CASSLGTTSGELFF. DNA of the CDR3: TGTGCCAGTAGTTTAGGGACAACCTCCGGGGAGCTGTTTTTT.

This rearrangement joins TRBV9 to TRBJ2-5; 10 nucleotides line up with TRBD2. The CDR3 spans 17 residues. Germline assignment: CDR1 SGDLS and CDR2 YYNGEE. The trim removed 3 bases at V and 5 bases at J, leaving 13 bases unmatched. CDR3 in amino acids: CASSASGGSSGSETQYF. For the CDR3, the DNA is TGTGCCAGCAGCGCATCGGGAGGGTCTAGCGGGAGTGAGACCCAGTACTTC.

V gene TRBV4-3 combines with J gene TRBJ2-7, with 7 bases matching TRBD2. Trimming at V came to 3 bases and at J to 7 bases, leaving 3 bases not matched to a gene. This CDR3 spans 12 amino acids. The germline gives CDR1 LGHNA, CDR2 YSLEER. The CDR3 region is CASSHMGGEQYF. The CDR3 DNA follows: TGCGCCAGCAGCCACATGGGAGGGGAGCAGTACTTC.